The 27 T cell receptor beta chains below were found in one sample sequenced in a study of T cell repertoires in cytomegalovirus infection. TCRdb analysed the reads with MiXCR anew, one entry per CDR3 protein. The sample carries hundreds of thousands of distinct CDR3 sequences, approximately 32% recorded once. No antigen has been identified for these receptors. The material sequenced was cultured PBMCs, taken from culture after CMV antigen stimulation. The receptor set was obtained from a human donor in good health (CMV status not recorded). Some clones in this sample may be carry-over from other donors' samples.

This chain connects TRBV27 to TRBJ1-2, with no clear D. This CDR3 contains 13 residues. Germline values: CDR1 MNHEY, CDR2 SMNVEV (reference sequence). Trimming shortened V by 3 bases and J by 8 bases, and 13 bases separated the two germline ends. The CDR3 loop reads CASSFIGFEGYTF. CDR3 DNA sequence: TGTGCCAGCAGTTTTATTGGGTTTGAAGGCTACACCTTC.

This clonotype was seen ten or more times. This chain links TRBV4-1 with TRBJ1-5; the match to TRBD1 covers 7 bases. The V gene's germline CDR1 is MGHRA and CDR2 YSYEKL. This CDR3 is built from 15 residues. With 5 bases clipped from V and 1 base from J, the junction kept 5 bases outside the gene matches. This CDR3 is CASSTTGSSNQPQHF. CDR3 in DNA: TGCGCCAGCAGCACGACAGGGAGCAGCAATCAGCCCCAGCATTTT.

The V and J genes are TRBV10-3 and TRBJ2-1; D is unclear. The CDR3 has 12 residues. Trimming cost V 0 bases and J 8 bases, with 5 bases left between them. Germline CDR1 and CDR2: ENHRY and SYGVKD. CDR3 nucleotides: TGTGCCATCAGTGAGTCGATGGATGAGCAGTTCTTC. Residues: CAISESMDEQFF.

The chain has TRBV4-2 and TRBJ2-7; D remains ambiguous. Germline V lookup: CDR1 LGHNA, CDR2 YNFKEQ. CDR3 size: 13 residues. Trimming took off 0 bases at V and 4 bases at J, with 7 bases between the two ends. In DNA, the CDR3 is TGTGCCAGCAGCCAAGATTGGAATTACGAGCAGTACTTC. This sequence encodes CASSQDWNYEQYF.

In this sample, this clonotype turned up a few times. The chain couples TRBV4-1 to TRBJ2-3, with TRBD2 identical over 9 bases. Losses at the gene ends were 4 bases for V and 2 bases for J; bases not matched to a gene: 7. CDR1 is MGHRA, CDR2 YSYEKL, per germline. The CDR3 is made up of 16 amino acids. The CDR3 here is CASSRRLADYTDTQYF. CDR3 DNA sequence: TGCGCCAGCAGCCGTAGACTAGCGGACTACACAGATACGCAGTATTTT.

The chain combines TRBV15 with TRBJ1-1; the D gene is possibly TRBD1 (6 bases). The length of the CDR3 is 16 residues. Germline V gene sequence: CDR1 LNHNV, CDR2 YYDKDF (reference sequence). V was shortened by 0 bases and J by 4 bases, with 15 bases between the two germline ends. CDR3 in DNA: TGTGCCACCAGCAGAGATAAGGGACAAGGGGGCACTGAAGCTTTCTTT. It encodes CATSRDKGQGGTEAFF.

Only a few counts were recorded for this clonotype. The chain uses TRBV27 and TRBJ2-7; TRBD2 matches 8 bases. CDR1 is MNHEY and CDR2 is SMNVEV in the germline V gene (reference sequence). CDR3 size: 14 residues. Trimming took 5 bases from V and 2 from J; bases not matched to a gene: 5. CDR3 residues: CASSLREGPYEQYF. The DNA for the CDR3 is TGTGCCAGCAGTCTTCGGGAGGGGCCCTACGAGCAGTACTTC.

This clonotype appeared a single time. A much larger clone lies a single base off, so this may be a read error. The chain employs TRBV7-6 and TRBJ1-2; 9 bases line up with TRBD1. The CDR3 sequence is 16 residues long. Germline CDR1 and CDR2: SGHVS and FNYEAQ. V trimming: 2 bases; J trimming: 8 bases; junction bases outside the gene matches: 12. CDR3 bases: TGTGCCAGCAGCTTATTTGGTCGGGACAGGGCGAACGGCTACACCTTC. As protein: CASSLFGRDRANGYTF.

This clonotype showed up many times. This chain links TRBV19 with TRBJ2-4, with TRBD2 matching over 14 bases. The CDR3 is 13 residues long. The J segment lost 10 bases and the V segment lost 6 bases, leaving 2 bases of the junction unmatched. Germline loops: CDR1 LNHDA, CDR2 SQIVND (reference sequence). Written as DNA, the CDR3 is TGTGCCAGTAGGGGACTAGCGGGAGTAATTCAGTACTTC. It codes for CASRGLAGVIQYF.

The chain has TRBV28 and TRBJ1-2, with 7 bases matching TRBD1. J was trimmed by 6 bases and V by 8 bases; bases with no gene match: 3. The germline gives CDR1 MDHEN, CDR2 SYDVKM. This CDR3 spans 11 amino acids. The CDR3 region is CASLDRHGYTF. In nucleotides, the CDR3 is TGTGCCAGCCTGGACAGGCATGGCTACACCTTC.

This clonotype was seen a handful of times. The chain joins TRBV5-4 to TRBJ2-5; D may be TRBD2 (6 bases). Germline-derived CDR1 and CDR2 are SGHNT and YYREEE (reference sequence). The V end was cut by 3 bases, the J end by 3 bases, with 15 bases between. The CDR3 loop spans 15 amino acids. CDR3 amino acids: CASSSQGGEEETQYF. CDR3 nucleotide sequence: TGTGCCAGCAGCTCGCAAGGCGGGGAGGAAGAGACCCAGTACTTC.

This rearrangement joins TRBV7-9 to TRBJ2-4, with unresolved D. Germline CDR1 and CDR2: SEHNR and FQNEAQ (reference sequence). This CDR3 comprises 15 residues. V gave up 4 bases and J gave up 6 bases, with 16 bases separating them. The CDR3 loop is CASSSTLIDPNIQYF. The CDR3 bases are TGTGCCAGCAGCTCCACCCTAATTGACCCAAACATTCAGTACTTC. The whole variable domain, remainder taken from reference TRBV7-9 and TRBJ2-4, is DTGVSQNPRHKITKRGQNVTFRCDPISEHNRLYWYRQTLGQGPEFLTYFQNEAQLEKSRLLSDRFSAERPKGSFSTLEIQRTEQGDSAMYLCASSSTLIDPNIQYFGAGTRLSVL.

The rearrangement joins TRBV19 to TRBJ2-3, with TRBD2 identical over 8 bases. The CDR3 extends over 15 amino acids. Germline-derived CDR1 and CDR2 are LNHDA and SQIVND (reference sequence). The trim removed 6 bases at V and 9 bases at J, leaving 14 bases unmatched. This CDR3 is CASSLESGGPGTQYF. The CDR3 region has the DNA TGTGCCAGTAGCTTGGAGAGCGGGGGTCCCGGGACGCAGTATTTT.

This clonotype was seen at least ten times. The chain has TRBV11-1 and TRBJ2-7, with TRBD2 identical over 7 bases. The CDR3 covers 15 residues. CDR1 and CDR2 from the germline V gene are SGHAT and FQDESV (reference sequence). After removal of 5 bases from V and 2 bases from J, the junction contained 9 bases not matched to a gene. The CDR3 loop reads CASSGGGGRTYEQYF. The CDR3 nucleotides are TGTGCCAGCAGCGGGGGGGGAGGACGCACCTACGAGCAGTACTTC.

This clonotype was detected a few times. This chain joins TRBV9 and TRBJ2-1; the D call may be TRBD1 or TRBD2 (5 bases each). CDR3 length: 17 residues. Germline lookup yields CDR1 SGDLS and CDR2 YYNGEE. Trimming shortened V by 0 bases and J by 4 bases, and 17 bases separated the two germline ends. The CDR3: CASSVATGTNRYNEQFF. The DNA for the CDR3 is TGTGCCAGCAGCGTAGCTACGGGGACCAATCGATACAATGAGCAGTTCTTC.

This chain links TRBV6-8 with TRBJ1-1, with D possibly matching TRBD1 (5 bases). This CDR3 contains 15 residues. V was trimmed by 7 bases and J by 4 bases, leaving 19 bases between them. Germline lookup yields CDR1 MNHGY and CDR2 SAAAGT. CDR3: CASIRTHVGTTEAFF. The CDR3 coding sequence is TGTGCCAGCATCAGGACACATGTCGGGACCACTGAAGCTTTCTTT.

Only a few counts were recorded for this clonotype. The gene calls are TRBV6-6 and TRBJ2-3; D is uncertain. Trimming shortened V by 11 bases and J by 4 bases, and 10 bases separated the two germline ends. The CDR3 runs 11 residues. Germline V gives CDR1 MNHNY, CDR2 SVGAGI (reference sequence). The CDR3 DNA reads TGTGCCGCCTCGGGCGCAGATACGCAGTATTTT. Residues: CAASGADTQYF.

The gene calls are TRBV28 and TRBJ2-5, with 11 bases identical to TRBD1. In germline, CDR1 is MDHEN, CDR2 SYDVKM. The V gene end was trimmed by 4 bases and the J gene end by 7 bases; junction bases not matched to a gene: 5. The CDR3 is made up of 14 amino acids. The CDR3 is CASSSDRGHGTQYF. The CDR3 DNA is TGTGCCAGCAGTTCGGACAGGGGGCATGGGACCCAGTACTTC.

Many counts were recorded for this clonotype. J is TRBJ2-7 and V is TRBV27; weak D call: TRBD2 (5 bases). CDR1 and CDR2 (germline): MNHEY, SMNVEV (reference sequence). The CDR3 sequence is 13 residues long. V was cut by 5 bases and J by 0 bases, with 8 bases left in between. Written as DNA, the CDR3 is TGTGCCAGCAGTGAGGGTAGCTCCTACGAGCAGTACTTC. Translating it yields CASSEGSSYEQYF.

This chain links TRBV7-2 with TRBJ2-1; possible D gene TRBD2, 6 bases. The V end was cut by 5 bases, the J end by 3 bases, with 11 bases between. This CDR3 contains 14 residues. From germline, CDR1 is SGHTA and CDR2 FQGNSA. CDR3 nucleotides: TGTGCCAGCAGCCTAGGGGACTTCTACAATGAGCAGTTCTTC. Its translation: CASSLGDFYNEQFF.

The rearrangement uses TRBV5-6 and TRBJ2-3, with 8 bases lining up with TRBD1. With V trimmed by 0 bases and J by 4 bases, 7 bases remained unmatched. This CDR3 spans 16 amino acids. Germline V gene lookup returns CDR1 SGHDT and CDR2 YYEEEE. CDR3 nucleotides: TGTGCCAGCAGCTTGGGGGCAGGGGGCGCCCCAGATACGCAGTATTTT. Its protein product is CASSLGAGGAPDTQYF.

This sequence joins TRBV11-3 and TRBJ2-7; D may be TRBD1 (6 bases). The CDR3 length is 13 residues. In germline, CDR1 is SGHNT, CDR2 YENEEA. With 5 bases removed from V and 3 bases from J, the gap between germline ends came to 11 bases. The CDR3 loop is CASSTSQGYEQYF. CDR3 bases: TGTGCCAGCAGCACCTCACAGGGCTACGAGCAGTACTTC.

The CDR3 loop is CASSLGTATYEQYF. The CDR3 bases are TGTGCCAGTAGTCTTGGGACAGCGACCTACGAGCAGTACTTC. V and J are TRBV19 and TRBJ2-7; the match to TRBD1 covers 7 bases. CDR3 length: 14 amino acids. From germline, CDR1 is LNHDA and CDR2 SQIVND (reference sequence). J lost 2 bases, V lost 5 bases, and 6 bases had no gene match. Full variable domain (outside the CDR3, taken from reference TRBV19 and TRBJ2-7): DGGITQSPKYLFRKEGQNVTLSCEQNLNHDAMYWYRQDPGQGLRLIYYSQIVNDFQKGDIAEGYSVSREKKESFPLTVTSAQKNPTAFYLCASSLGTATYEQYFGPGTRLTVT.

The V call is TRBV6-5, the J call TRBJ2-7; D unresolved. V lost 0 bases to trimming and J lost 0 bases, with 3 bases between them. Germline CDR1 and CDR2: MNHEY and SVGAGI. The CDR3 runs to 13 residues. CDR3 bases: TGTGCCAGCAGTTACTCCTCCTCCTACGAGCAGTACTTC. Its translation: CASSYSSSYEQYF.

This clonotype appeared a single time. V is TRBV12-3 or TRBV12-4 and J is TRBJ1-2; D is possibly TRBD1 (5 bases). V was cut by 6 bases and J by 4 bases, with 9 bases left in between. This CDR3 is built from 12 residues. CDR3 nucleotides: TGTGCCAGCAGGCCGGGGCTCTATGGCTACACCTTC. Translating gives CASRPGLYGYTF.

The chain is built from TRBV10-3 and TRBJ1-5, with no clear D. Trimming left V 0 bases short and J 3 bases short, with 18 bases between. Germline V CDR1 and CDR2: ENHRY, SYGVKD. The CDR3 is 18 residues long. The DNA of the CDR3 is TGTGCCATCAGTGAGTCGAATATTCTGACGGTTATCAATCAGCCCCAGCATTTT. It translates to CAISESNILTVINQPQHF.

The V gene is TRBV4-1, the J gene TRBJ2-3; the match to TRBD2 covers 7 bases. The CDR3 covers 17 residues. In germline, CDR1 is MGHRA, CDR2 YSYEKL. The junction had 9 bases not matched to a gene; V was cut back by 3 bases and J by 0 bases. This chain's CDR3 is CASSQVSSGVSTDTQYF. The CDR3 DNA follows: TGCGCCAGCAGCCAGGTCTCCAGCGGGGTGAGCACAGATACGCAGTATTTT.